This T cell receptor (beta chain) was found in a study of blood T cell repertoires in COVID-19. Whole-study context: From T cells, B-cell-depleted T cells, or PBMCs came the material, which was cDNA or gDNA.

V was pared by 4 bases and J by 4 bases, with 8 bases between. This CDR3 is 13 amino acids long. CDR1 MDHEN and CDR2 SYDVKM come from the germline V gene. Per the authors' pipeline: Reference gene primer amplification gave estimated nucleated cell counts. Measured with immunoSEQ multiplex PCR; TCRdb has only the in-frame clones, and not every one. V and J calls and clone size are as listed in that table; D and trimming were resolved from the DNA. The repertoire holds roughly 100,000 clones, with around 78% as singletons. The rearrangement uses TRBV28 and TRBJ2-4; possible D gene TRBD1, 5 bases. Material for sequencing was peripheral blood. The receptor was derived from an elderly man with COVID-19, enrolled during active disease. The chain's CDR3 is CASSSRVKNIQYF. The CDR3 DNA sequence: TGTGCCAGCAGTTCCAGGGTGAAAAACATTCAGTACTTC. Complete variable domain (other parts from reference TRBV28 and TRBJ2-4): DVKVTQSSRYLVKRTGEKVFLECVQDMDHENMFWYRQDPGLGLRLIYFSYDVKMKEKGDIPEGYSVSREKKERFSLILESASTNQTSMYLCASSSRVKNIQYFGAGTRLSVL.